The clone carrying this T cell receptor beta chain has ten or more counts. What it recognizes is unknown. The data derive from a study of T-cell reconstitution after alpha-beta-depleted transplantation in children. Study-level findings and limits: Newly produced T cells mostly provided counts and TCRbeta diversity after one year, as hyperexpanded clones declined.

Unique molecular identifiers were incorporated when the TCRbeta library was constructed. One entry per CDR3 protein results from TCRdb running MiXCR on the PCR reads. The sample has some 600,000 distinct CDR3 sequences, 10% to 15% seen once. Germline lookup yields CDR1 SQVTM and CDR2 ANQGSEA. CDR3 length: 12 amino acids. V lost 0 bases and J lost 8, with 11 bases in between. The clonotype originates from a male patient younger than 18 who had a stem cell transplant for acute myeloid leukemia, so the T cells may come from the graft donor. Sequences were derived from PBMCs, mostly from graft donor cells, sampled 360 days after TCRalphabeta/CD19-depleted stem cell transplant. The J gene is TRBJ2-7, the V gene TRBV29-1; D is ambiguous. The chain's CDR3 is CSVEDKKSQQYF. As DNA, the CDR3 is TGCAGCGTTGAAGATAAGAAATCCCAGCAGTACTTC.